The 3 T cell receptor beta chains listed next were all sequenced from one sample in a study of cytomegalovirus exposure and HLA in healthy donors. The PCR employed 60 Vbeta primers together with 13 Jbeta primers. TCRdb's table, derived via immunoSEQ multiplex PCR, lists solely in-frame clones and lacks some. Listed are about 140,000 clones; around 2.2% falls within the top ten. The sequenced sample consisted of PBMCs. These receptor sequences come from a woman aged 18-29 years in good health and CMV-seronegative.

The rearrangement uses TRBV7-2 and TRBJ1-5; D is perhaps TRBD1 (5 bases). With 5 bases removed from V and 4 bases from J, the gap between germline ends came to 9 bases. Per germline, CDR1 SGHTA and CDR2 FQGNSA. The CDR3 runs to 13 residues. The CDR3 loop is CASSRTPNQPQHF. CDR3 DNA: TGTGCCAGCAGCCGGACACCAAATCAGCCCCAGCATTTT.

The rearrangement joins TRBV5-4 to TRBJ2-7; 8 bases line up with TRBD1. With V trimmed by 2 bases and J by 5 bases, 3 bases remained unmatched. This CDR3 spans 13 amino acids. Germline assignment: CDR1 SGHNT and CDR2 YYREEE (reference sequence). The CDR3 DNA sequence: TGTGCCAGCAGCTTAGCAGGGGGCAACGAGCAGTACGTC. Amino acid sequence: CASSLAGGNEQYV.

The rearrangement joins TRBV6-6 to TRBJ1-6; 7 bases match TRBD1. The germline V gene encodes CDR1 MNHNY and CDR2 SVGAGI (reference sequence). The CDR3 runs 15 residues. The J segment lost 5 bases and the V segment lost 7 bases, leaving 8 bases of the junction unmatched. The CDR3 DNA follows: TGTGCCAGCACCCCAGGGCAGGGGGATAATTCACCCCTCCACTTT. This encodes CASTPGQGDNSPLHF.